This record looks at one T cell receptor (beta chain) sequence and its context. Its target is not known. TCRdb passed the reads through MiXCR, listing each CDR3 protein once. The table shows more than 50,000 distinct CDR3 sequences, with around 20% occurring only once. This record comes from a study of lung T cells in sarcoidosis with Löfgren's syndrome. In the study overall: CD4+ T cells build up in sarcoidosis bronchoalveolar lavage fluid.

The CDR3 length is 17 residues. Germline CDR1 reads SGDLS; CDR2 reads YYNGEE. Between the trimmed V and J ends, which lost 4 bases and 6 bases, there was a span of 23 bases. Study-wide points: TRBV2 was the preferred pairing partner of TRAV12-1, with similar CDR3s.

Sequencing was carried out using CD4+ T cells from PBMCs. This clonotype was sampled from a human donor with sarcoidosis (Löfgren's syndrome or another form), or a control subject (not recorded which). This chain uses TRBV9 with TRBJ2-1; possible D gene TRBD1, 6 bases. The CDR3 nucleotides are TGTGCCAGCAGCAAGTGGATCGAACAGGGAGCAGGCAATGAGCAGTTCTTC. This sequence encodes CASSKWIEQGAGNEQFF. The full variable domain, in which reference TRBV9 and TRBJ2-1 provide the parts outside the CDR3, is DSGVTQTPKHLITATGQRVTLRCSPRSGDLSVYWYQQSLDQGLQFLIQYYNGEERAKGNILERFSAQQFPDLHSELNLSSLELGDSALYFCASSKWIEQGAGNEQFFGPGTRLTVL.